Each of the 17 T cell receptor beta chains below was sequenced from the same sample in a study. Treg sorting used a CD4+CD25+CD127-/low gate. TCRdb passed the 5' RACE reads through MiXCR, listing each CDR3 protein once. Among about 57,000 distinct CDR3 sequences, about 25% were seen once, and the ten largest hold 2% to 2.5%. Specimen: tumor-infiltrating Tregs sorted from the breast tumor. Receptor source: a female donor with breast cancer.

This clonotype was observed many times. This rearrangement joins TRBV20-1 to TRBJ2-7; D gene unclear. V was cut by 7 bases and J by 6 bases, with 19 bases left in between. CDR1 is DFQATT, CDR2 SNEGSKA, per germline (reference sequence). The CDR3 runs 13 residues. The CDR3 nucleotides read TGCAGTGTTTCCACCCACGGAACCTCCGAGCAGTACTTC. Its translation: CSVSTHGTSEQYF.

The V gene is TRBV4-2, the J gene TRBJ2-7; D is possibly TRBD2 (5 bases). V lost 1 base and J 5 bases, leaving 12 bases between the germline ends. The germline gives CDR1 LGHNA, CDR2 YNFKEQ. The CDR3 extends over 14 amino acids. DNA for the CDR3: TGTGCCAGCAGCCAAGGGGCTAGCCGCGACGAGCAGTACTTC. Amino acid sequence: CASSQGASRDEQYF.

This clonotype was seen repeatedly, ten times or more. The genes are TRBV4-2 and TRBJ1-6; unclear D gene. This CDR3 has 14 residues. V was clipped by 3 bases and J by 7 bases, with 10 bases between them. Germline CDR1 and CDR2: LGHNA and YNFKEQ. CDR3 amino acids: CASSHDDGNSPLHF. In DNA, the CDR3 is TGTGCCAGCAGCCATGACGACGGCAATTCACCCCTCCACTTT.

The rearrangement uses TRBV4-2 and TRBJ1-2; 8 positions match TRBD1. The CDR3 covers 16 residues. The germline V gene encodes CDR1 LGHNA and CDR2 YNFKEQ. V was clipped by 0 bases and J by 2 bases; unmatched bases: 5. CDR3 sequence (DNA): TGTGCCAGCAGCCAAGATCTGACAGGGGCAAACTATGGCTACACCTTC. It codes for CASSQDLTGANYGYTF.

A remark on this clonotype: This could be a read error, since a much larger clone is one nucleotide away. The chain combines TRBV6-1 with TRBJ2-4, with TRBD1 as a possible D gene (6 bases). Germline assignment: CDR1 MNHNS and CDR2 SASEGT. The CDR3 is made up of 15 amino acids. The CDR3 protein is CAGSVQGLTKNIQYF. CDR3 bases: TGTGCCGGCAGTGTTCAGGGGCTGACCAAAAACATTCAGTACTTC.

This chain uses TRBV7-2 with TRBJ2-2; the D gene is possibly TRBD1 (5 bases). Trimming took off 5 bases at V and 1 base at J, with 11 bases between the two ends. CDR1 and CDR2 (germline): SGHTA, FQGNSA. The CDR3 is made up of 15 amino acids. The CDR3 protein is CASSLGRMNTGELFF. CDR3 sequence (DNA): TGTGCCAGCAGCCTGGGGCGGATGAACACCGGGGAGCTGTTTTTT. The whole variable domain, filled in from reference TRBV7-2 and TRBJ2-2, reads GAGVSQSPSNKVTEKGKDVELRCDPISGHTALYWYRQSLGQGLEFLIYFQGNSAPDKSGLPSDRFSAERTGGSVSTLTIQRTQQEDSAVYLCASSLGRMNTGELFFGEGSRLTVL.

Only one count was recorded for this clonotype. J is TRBJ2-3 and V is TRBV7-2, with D possibly matching TRBD2 (5 bases). CDR3 length: 14 residues. CDR1 and CDR2 (germline): SGHTA, FQGNSA. Trimming took 7 bases from V and 5 from J, leaving 16 bases between them. In nucleotides, the CDR3 is TGTGCCAGCAAAGAGAGAGCTCGGGGAGATACGCAGTATTTT. The encoded protein is CASKERARGDTQYF.

This clonotype was seen a handful of times. J is TRBJ2-7 and V is TRBV28; 7 positions agree with TRBD1. J lost 2 bases, V lost 6 bases, and 7 bases had no gene match. CDR1 is MDHEN and CDR2 is SYDVKM in the germline V gene. The CDR3 has 14 amino acids. CDR3: CASRVGDRAYEQYF. CDR3 in DNA: TGTGCCAGCAGAGTGGGAGACAGGGCCTACGAGCAGTACTTC.

The V call is TRBV7-2, the J call TRBJ1-1; possible D gene TRBD1, 5 bases. This CDR3 comprises 15 residues. The germline V gene encodes CDR1 SGHTA and CDR2 FQGNSA. The V and J ends lost 1 base and 3 bases respectively, with 12 bases between them. CDR3 sequence (DNA): TGTGCCAGCAGCTTAGAAGGGGCCGGGGACACTGAAGCTTTCTTT. Translating gives CASSLEGAGDTEAFF. Full variable domain (missing parts from reference TRBV7-2 and TRBJ1-1): GAGVSQSPSNKVTEKGKDVELRCDPISGHTALYWYRQSLGQGLEFLIYFQGNSAPDKSGLPSDRFSAERTGGSVSTLTIQRTQQEDSAVYLCASSLEGAGDTEAFFGQGTRLTVV.

The table lists this clonotype with many counts. The rearrangement joins TRBV12-3 or TRBV12-4 to TRBJ1-1; 8 bases map to TRBD1. The ends lost 5 bases at V and 1 base at J; junction bases unmatched: 6. The CDR3 has 15 residues. As DNA, the CDR3 is TGTGCCAGCAGTCCCTCGGGACAGGAGAACACTGAAGCTTTCTTT. This sequence encodes CASSPSGQENTEAFF.

This sequence joins TRBV7-3 and TRBJ2-3; 11 bases are a match to TRBD2. Germline V gene lookup returns CDR1 SGHTA and CDR2 FQGTGA. The CDR3 runs 15 residues. V lost 5 bases to trimming and J lost 4 bases; unmatched junction nucleotides: 5. CDR3 DNA sequence: TGTGCCAGCAGCCCGACTAGCGGGAACGCAGATACGCAGTATTTT. Translation gives CASSPTSGNADTQYF.

J is TRBJ2-3 and V is TRBV20-1, with 7 bases aligning to TRBD1. Trimming took 2 bases from V and 6 from J; bases not matched to a gene: 8. Germline V gene sequence: CDR1 DFQATT, CDR2 SNEGSKA (reference sequence). This CDR3 is 14 amino acids long. The CDR3, as DNA: TGCAGTGCTAGATGGGACAGACTGTGGGATACGCAGTATTTT. Its protein product is CSARWDRLWDTQYF.

This clonotype was observed a handful of times. The V and J genes are TRBV24-1 and TRBJ2-1; weak D call: TRBD1 (6 bases). Deletions cut 3 bases from V and 6 bases from J, with 17 bases between. CDR1 is KGHDR, CDR2 SFDVKD, per germline. The CDR3 runs 16 residues. The CDR3 bases are TGTGCCACCAGTGATCAGGGTGGACAGTTGGGCAATGAGCAGTTCTTC. This gives the protein CATSDQGGQLGNEQFF.

J is TRBJ2-5 and V is TRBV20-1; 8 bases align to TRBD2. V was pared by 1 base and J by 4 bases, with 5 bases of the junction left unmatched. Germline V gene lookup returns CDR1 DFQATT and CDR2 SNEGSKA (reference sequence). The CDR3 totals 14 residues. The CDR3 DNA reads TGCAGTGCTAGAGCCCCACTAGCGGTAGAGACCCAGTACTTC. Encoded protein: CSARAPLAVETQYF.

The V call is TRBV9, the J call TRBJ1-6; 8 nucleotides line up with TRBD1. V dropped 4 bases and J dropped 14; count of bases not matched to a gene: 11. The CDR3 consists of 14 residues. CDR1 is SGDLS, CDR2 YYNGEE, per germline. The CDR3 spells CASSSRTGSGTLHF. CDR3 bases: TGTGCCAGCAGCTCCCGGACAGGGAGCGGCACCCTCCACTTT.

The genes are TRBV4-3 and TRBJ1-3, with a possible D match to TRBD1 (5 bases). This CDR3 is 16 amino acids long. Trimming cost V 3 bases and J 1 base, with 13 bases left between them. Per the germline V gene, CDR1 is LGHNA and CDR2 is YSLEER. CDR3 DNA sequence: TGCGCCAGCAGCCAGGCAGGGTTCGCGTCTGGAAACACCATATATTTT. Translating it yields CASSQAGFASGNTIYF.

Many counts were recorded for this clonotype. The rearrangement links TRBV2 to TRBJ2-7; a possible D gene is TRBD2 (6 bases). V was clipped by 1 base and J by 6 bases, with 10 bases between them. CDR1 is SNHLY and CDR2 is FYNNEI in the germline V gene. This CDR3 is 13 amino acids long. CDR3 protein: CASSEVDSGEQYF. CDR3 in DNA: TGTGCCAGCAGTGAAGTGGATAGCGGCGAGCAGTACTTC.